This T cell receptor (beta chain) was identified in a study of neurological immune-mediated disorders. Study findings and constraints: HTLV-1-associated myelopathy showed the most TCR clonal expansion; multiple sclerosis the least, below healthy controls.

Documented time point: technical triplicate 2. The CDR3 covers 14 residues. In germline, CDR1 is SGHRS, CDR2 YFSETQ. J lost 5 bases, V lost 0 bases, and 4 bases had no gene match. This clonotype came up many times. What it binds is not known. A 10-nucleotide random UMI tagged transcripts in template-switch 5'RACE cDNA synthesis. Each CDR3 protein gets one entry after TCRdb re-called the 5' RACE reads with MiXCR. The sample lists under 35,000 distinct CDR3 sequences, about 14% occurring once. The sequence was obtained from a female donor with HTLV-1-associated myelopathy (HAM/TSP). The material sequenced was CD4+ T cells from blood. The chain carries TRBV5-1 and TRBJ1-1; 7 bases map to TRBD1. DNA of the CDR3: TGCGCCAGCAGCTTGGACGGCAGGGGGACTGAAGCTTTCTTT. This encodes CASSLDGRGTEAFF.